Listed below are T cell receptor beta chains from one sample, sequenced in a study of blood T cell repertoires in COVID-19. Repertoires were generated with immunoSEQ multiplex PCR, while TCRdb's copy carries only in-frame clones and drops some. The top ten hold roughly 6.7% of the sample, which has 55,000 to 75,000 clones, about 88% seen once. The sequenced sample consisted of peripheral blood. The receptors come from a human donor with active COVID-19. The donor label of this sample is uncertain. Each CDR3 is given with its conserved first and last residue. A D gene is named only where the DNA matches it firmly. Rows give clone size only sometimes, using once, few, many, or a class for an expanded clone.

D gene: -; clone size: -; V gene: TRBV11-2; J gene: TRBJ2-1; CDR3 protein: CASSAQQANEQFF; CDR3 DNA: TGTGCCAGCAGCGCCCAACAGGCCAATGAGCAGTTCTTC
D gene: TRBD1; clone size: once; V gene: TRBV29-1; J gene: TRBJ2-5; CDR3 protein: CSAQRGQWETQYF; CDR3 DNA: TGCAGCGCGCAAAGGGGGCAATGGGAGACCCAGTACTTC
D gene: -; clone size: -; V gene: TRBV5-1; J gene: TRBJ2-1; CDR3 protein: CASNFGGTDEQFF; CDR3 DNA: TGCGCCAGCAACTTCGGAGGGACGGATGAGCAGTTCTTC
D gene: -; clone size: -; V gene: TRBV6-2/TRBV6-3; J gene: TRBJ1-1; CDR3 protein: CASSYSGGEAEAFF; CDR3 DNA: TGTGCCAGCAGTTACTCGGGGGGGGAGGCTGAAGCTTTCTTT
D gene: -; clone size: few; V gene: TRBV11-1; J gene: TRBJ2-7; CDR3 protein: CASSLWGGDEQYF; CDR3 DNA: TGTGCCAGCAGCTTATGGGGAGGCGACGAGCAGTACTTC
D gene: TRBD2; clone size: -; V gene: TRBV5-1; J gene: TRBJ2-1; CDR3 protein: CASSSTSGSYNEQFF; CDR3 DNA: TGCGCCAGCAGCTCGACTAGCGGGAGCTACAATGAGCAGTTCTTC
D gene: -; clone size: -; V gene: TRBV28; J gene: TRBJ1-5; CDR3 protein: CASSFPGEIQYQPQHF; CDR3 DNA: TGTGCCAGCAGTTTTCCAGGCGAAATACAGTATCAGCCCCAGCATTTT
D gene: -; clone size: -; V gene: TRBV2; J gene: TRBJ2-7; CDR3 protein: CASSLGRGYEQYF; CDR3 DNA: TGTGCCAGCAGCCTTGGACGGGGCTACGAGCAGTACTTC
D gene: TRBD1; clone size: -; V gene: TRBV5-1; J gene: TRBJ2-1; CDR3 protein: CASSSLEGQGYNEQFF; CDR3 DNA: TGCGCCAGCAGCTCCCTCGAGGGACAGGGATACAATGAGCAGTTCTTC
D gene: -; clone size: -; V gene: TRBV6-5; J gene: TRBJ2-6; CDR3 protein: CASEIRASGANVLTF; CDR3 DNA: TGTGCCAGCGAGATTCGAGCCTCTGGGGCCAACGTCCTGACTTTC
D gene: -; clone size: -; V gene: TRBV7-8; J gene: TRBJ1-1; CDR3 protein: CASSPRTVSSTEAFF; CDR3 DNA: TGTGCCAGCAGCCCCAGGACAGTCTCCTCCACTGAAGCTTTCTTT
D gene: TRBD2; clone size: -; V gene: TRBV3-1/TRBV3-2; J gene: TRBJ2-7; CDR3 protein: CASSQEGLAGFYEQYF; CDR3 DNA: TGTGCCAGCAGCCAAGAAGGACTAGCGGGTTTCTACGAGCAGTACTTC
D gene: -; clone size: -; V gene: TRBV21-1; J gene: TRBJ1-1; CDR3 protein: CASSKVTGGVGDTEAFF; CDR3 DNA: TGTGCCAGCAGCAAAGTGACAGGAGGCGTGGGAGACACTGAAGCTTTCTTT
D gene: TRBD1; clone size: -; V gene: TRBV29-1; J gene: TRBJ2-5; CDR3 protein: CSVEPFRQGSQETQYF; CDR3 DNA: TGCAGCGTTGAGCCCTTTCGACAGGGATCGCAAGAGACCCAGTACTTC
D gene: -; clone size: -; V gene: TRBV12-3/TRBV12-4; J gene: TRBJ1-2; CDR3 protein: CASSLRGSHGYTF; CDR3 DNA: TGTGCCAGCAGTTTAAGAGGGAGCCATGGCTACACCTTC
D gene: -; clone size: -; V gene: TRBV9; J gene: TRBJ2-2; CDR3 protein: CASSVVGASGELFF; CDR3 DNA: TGTGCCAGCAGCGTGGTGGGGGCCAGCGGGGAGCTGTTTTTT
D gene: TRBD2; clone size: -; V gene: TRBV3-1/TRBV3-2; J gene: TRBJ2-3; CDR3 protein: CASMLAGALTDTQYF; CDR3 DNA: TGTGCCAGCATGCTAGCGGGAGCGCTCACAGATACGCAGTATTTT
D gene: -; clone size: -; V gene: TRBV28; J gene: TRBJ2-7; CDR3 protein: CASSLQQGSHEQYF; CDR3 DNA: TGTGCCAGCAGTTTACAACAGGGTTCCCACGAGCAGTACTTC
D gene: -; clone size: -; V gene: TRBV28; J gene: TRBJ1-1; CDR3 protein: CASSLFRGRNTEAFF; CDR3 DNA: TGTGCCAGCAGTTTATTCCGGGGAAGGAACACTGAAGCTTTCTTT
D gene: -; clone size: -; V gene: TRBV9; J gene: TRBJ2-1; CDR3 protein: CASSSTGDSYNEQFF; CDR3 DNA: TGTGCCAGCAGCTCCACAGGAGACTCCTACAATGAGCAGTTCTTC
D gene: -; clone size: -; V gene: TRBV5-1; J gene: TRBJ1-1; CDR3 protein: CASPSPGSMNTEAFF; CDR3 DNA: TGCGCCAGCCCCAGCCCCGGGTCCATGAACACTGAAGCTTTCTTT
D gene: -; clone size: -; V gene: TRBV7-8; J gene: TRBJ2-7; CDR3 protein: CASSLTTGSYEQYF; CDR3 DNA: TGTGCCAGCAGCTTAACTACAGGGTCCTACGAGCAGTACTTC
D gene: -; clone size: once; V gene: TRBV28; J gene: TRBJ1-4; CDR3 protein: CATGSGATNEKLFF; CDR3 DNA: TGTGCCACCGGCTCAGGGGCAACTAATGAAAAACTGTTTTTT
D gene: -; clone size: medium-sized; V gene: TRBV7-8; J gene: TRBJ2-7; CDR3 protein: CASSPGGRTHEQYF; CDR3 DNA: TGTGCCAGCAGCCCCGGTGGGAGGACCCACGAGCAGTACTTC
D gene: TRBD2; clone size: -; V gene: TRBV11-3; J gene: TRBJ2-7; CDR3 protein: CASSSSGHSYEQYF; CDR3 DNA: TGTGCCAGCAGCTCTAGCGGGCATTCCTACGAGCAGTACTTC
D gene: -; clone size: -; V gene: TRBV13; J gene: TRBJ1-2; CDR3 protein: CASSLSRIYGYTF; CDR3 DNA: TGTGCCAGCAGCTTATCCAGAATCTATGGCTACACCTTC
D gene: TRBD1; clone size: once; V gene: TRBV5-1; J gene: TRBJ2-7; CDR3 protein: CASSLAGTGGDEQYF; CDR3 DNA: TGCGCCAGCAGCTTGGCCGGGACAGGGGGCGACGAGCAGTACTTC
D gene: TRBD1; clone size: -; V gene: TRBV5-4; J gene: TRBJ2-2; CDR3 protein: CASSSGQGWTGELFF; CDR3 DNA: TGTGCCAGCAGCTCGGGACAGGGGTGGACCGGGGAGCTGTTTTTT
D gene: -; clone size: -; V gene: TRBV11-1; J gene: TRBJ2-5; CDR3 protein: CASTPGQGGQETQYF; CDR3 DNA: TGTGCCAGCACCCCCGGACAGGGAGGGCAAGAGACCCAGTACTTC
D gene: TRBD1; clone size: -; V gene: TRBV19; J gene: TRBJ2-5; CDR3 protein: CASSIGDRGKETQYF; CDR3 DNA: TGTGCCAGTAGTATCGGAGACAGGGGGAAAGAGACCCAGTACTTC
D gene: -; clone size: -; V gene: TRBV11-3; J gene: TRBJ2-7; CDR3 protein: CASSLDKPYEQYF; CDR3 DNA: TGTGCCAGCAGCTTGGACAAGCCGTACGAGCAGTACTTC
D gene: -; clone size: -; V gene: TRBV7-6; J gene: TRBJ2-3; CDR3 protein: CASRLGPGTSTDTQYF; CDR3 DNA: TGTGCCAGCAGGTTAGGGCCGGGGACTAGCACAGATACGCAGTATTTT
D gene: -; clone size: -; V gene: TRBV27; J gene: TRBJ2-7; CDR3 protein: CASRYEVSSYEQYF; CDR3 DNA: TGTGCCAGCAGGTATGAAGTGAGCTCCTACGAGCAGTACTTC
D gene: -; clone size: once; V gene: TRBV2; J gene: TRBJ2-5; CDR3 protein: CASSIQGSGETQYF; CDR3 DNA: TGTGCCAGCAGCATACAGGGCTCCGGGGAGACCCAGTACTTC
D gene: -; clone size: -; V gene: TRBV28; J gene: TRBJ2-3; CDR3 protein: CASSLAGWGTDTQYF; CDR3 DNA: TGTGCCAGCAGTTTAGCGGGATGGGGCACAGATACGCAGTATTTT
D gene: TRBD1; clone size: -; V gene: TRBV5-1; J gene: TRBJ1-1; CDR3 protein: CASSQGVLGMNTEAFF; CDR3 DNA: TGCGCCAGCAGCCAGGGGGTCTTGGGTATGAACACTGAAGCTTTCTTT
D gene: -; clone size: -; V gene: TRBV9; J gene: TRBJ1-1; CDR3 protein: CASSVGNWNTEAFF; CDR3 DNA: TGTGCCAGCAGCGTAGGCAACTGGAACACTGAAGCTTTCTTT
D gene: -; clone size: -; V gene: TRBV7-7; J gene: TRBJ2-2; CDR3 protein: CASSLDITGELFF; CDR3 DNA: TGTGCTAGCAGCTTAGATATCACCGGGGAGCTGTTTTTT
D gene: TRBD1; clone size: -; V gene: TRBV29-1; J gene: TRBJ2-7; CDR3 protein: CSVETGGSRYEQYF; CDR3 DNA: TGCAGCGTTGAGACAGGGGGAAGTAGATACGAGCAGTACTTC